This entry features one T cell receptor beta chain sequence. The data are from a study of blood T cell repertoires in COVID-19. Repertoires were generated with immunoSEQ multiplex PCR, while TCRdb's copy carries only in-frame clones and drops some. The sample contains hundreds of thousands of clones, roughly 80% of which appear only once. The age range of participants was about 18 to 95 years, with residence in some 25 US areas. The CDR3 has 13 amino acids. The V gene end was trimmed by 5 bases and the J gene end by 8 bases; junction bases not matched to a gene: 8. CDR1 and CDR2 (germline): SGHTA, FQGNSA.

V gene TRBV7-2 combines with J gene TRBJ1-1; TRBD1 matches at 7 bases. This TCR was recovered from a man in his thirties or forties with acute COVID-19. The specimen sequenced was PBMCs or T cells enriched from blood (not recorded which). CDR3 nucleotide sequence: TGTGCCAGCAGCGACTACAGGGGCCCAGAAGCTTTCTTT. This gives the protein CASSDYRGPEAFF. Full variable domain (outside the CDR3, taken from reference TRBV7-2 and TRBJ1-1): GAGVSQSPSNKVTEKGKDVELRCDPISGHTALYWYRQSLGQGLEFLIYFQGNSAPDKSGLPSDRFSAERTGGSVSTLTIQRTQQEDSAVYLCASSDYRGPEAFFGQGTRLTVV.